This TCR beta chain was observed in a study of blood T cell repertoires in COVID-19. Study-wide context: PBMCs, B-cell-depleted T cells, or T cells provided the cDNA or gDNA that made up the material.

The CDR3 runs to 16 residues. The V gene's germline CDR1 is MNHEY and CDR2 SMNVEV (reference sequence). Using immunoSEQ multiplex PCR, the repertoire was profiled, and TCRdb retains in-frame clones only, with some absent. The table has fewer than 20,000 clones, 75% to 85% seen once. Notes on this clone: One junction end disagrees with the germline gene, perhaps due to a read error.

This receptor was identified in a man aged 80 or over with active COVID-19. The chain is built from TRBV27 and TRBJ2-7; D is unresolved. The sequenced sample consisted of peripheral blood. CDR3 loop: CASIRCLPLDCYEHYF. The DNA for the CDR3 is TGTGCCAGCATTCGTTGCCTTCCATTAGATTGTTACGAGCATTACTTC.